A single sample is the source of the 9 T cell receptor beta chains below, sequenced in a study of blood T cell repertoires in COVID-19. Measured with immunoSEQ multiplex PCR; TCRdb has only the in-frame clones, and not every one. There are roughly 300,000 clones in the sample; 80% to 90% occur only once, and about 4% lies in the top ten. The specimen was PBMCs or T cells enriched from blood (not recorded which). The receptors shown here come from a woman aged 40 to 50 with acute COVID-19.

The chain carries TRBV7-2 and TRBJ1-2; D is ambiguous. The CDR3 runs to 13 residues. V lost 2 bases and J 4 bases, leaving 8 bases between the germline ends. Germline CDR1 is SGHTA and CDR2 is FQGNSA. CDR3 loop: CASSLTGFYGYTF. CDR3 nucleotides: TGTGCCAGCAGCTTAACGGGATTCTATGGCTACACCTTC.

The chain is built from TRBV4-2 and TRBJ2-2, with D hard to call. CDR3 size: 16 residues. Per germline, CDR1 LGHNA and CDR2 YNFKEQ. V lost 3 bases, J lost 0 bases, and 11 bases lay in between. Written as DNA, the CDR3 is TGTGCCAGCAGCCACACTATGGTTACGAACACCGGGGAGCTGTTTTTT. This translates into CASSHTMVTNTGELFF.

This clone was counted once. The chain couples TRBV5-1 to TRBJ2-3; 8 nucleotides align to TRBD2. CDR3 size: 16 residues. Germline V gene sequence: CDR1 SGHRS, CDR2 YFSETQ. With V trimmed by 1 base and J by 5 bases, 9 bases remained unmatched. CDR3: CASSLWTAGAEDTQYF. The CDR3 DNA follows: TGCGCCAGCAGCTTGTGGACAGCGGGAGCGGAAGATACGCAGTATTTT.

J is TRBJ2-5 and V is TRBV7-2; weak D call: TRBD1 (5 bases). From germline, CDR1 is SGHTA and CDR2 FQGNSA. The CDR3 consists of 14 residues. Trimming removed 4 bases from V and 7 bases from J, with 16 bases in between. The CDR3, as DNA: TGTGCCAGCAGCTCCTCGCGTCCTCAGGGGACCCAGTACTTC. Its protein product is CASSSSRPQGTQYF. Combining the CDR3 with reference TRBV7-2 and TRBJ2-5 gives the whole variable domain GAGVSQSPSNKVTEKGKDVELRCDPISGHTALYWYRQSLGQGLEFLIYFQGNSAPDKSGLPSDRFSAERTGGSVSTLTIQRTQQEDSAVYLCASSSSRPQGTQYFGPGTRLLVL.

This clone was detected once. The CDR3 nucleotides are TGTGCCAGCAGCCCACAGGGGGCGGTTAGCAATCAGCCCCAGCATTTT. This sequence encodes CASSPQGAVSNQPQHF. The chain carries TRBV7-9 and TRBJ1-5, with TRBD1 matching over 9 bases. The junction had 5 bases not matched to a gene; V was cut back by 5 bases and J by 0 bases. Germline loops: CDR1 SEHNR, CDR2 FQNEAQ (reference sequence). The CDR3 consists of 16 residues.

This chain uses TRBV18 with TRBJ1-1; D is unclear. Per the germline V gene, CDR1 is KGHSH and CDR2 is LQKENI. This CDR3 is 15 amino acids long. Trimming removed 0 bases from V and 1 base from J, with 9 bases in between. CDR3 in amino acids: CASSPPIGANTEAFF. DNA for the CDR3: TGTGCCAGCTCACCACCGATCGGAGCGAACACTGAAGCTTTCTTT. Full variable domain (rest looked up from reference TRBV18 and TRBJ1-1): NAGVMQNPRHLVRRRGQEARLRCSPMKGHSHVYWYRQLPEEGLKFMVYLQKENIIDESGMPKERFSAEFPKEGPSILRIQQVVRGDSAAYFCASSPPIGANTEAFFGQGTRLTVV.

Comments on this clone: One end of the junction is discordant with germline, which a read error may explain. The rearrangement uses TRBV11-1 and TRBJ2-7; no reliable D call. This CDR3 region has 12 residues. Per the germline V gene, CDR1 is SGHAT and CDR2 is FQDESV (reference sequence). The CDR3 DNA reads as TGTGCCAGCAGCTTAGTTCCAGGAATATTCACGTTC. It is translated as CASSLVPGIFTF.

This chain uses TRBV9 with TRBJ1-2; D perhaps matches TRBD1 (5 bases). The V end lost 2 bases, the J end lost 4 bases, and 9 bases lay between the germline ends. In germline, CDR1 is SGDLS, CDR2 YYNGEE. This CDR3 spans 13 amino acids. CDR3 sequence (DNA): TGTGCCAGCAGCGTTTCGGGGGTCTATGGCTACACCTTC. Residues: CASSVSGVYGYTF.

The CDR3 protein is CASRSGGEPNTGELFF. CDR3 DNA: TGTGCCAGCAGGTCGGGGGGGGAACCAAACACCGGGGAGCTGTTTTTT. The rearrangement links TRBV5-4 to TRBJ2-2; 8 bases are shared with TRBD2. Germline V gene lookup returns CDR1 SGHNT and CDR2 YYREEE (reference sequence). This CDR3 spans 16 amino acids. V trimming: 5 bases; J trimming: 2 bases; junction bases outside the gene matches: 8.